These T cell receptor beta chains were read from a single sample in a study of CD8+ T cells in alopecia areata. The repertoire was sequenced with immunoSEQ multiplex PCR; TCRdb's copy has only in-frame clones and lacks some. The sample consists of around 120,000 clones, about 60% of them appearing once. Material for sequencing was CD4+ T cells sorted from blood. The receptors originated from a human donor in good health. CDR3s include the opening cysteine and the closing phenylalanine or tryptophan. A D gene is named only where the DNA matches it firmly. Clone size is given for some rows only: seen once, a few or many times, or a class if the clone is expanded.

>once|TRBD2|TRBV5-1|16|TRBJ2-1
TGCGCCAGCAGCGCGGGCGGGACTAGCTCCTACAATGAGCAGTTCTTC
CASSAGGTSSYNEQFF
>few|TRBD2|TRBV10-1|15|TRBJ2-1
TGCGCCAGCAGTGTTTCGGGGGGTCGTACCGATGAGCAGTTCTTC
CASSVSGGRTDEQFF
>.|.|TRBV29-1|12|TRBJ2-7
TGCAGCGCTTCACAGGGATGGTACGAGCAGTACTTC
CSASQGWYEQYF
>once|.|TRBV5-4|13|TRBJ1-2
TGTGCCAGCAGCACTGACAGCAACTATGGCTACACCTTC
CASSTDSNYGYTF
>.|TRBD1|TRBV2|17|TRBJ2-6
TGTGCCAGGAGGGATCGGACAGGGAGCTCTGGGGCCAACGTCCTGACTTTC
CARRDRTGSSGANVLTF
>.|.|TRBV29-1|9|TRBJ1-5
TGCAGCGTTGAGAAGCCCCAGCATTTT
CSVEKPQHF
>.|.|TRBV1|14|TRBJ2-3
TGCACCAGCTCAGCGGGGGGCTACACAGATACGCAGTATTTT
CTSSAGGYTDTQYF
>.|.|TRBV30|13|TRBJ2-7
TGTGCCTGGAACACAGCCGGAGCCTACGAGCAGTACTTC
CAWNTAGAYEQYF
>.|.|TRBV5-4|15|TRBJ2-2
TGTGCCAGCAGCTCCGTGGGGACGAACACCGGGGAGCTGTTTTTT
CASSSVGTNTGELFF
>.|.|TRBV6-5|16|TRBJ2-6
TGTGCCAGCAGTTACTCGAGCTTTCAACGAGGCAACGTCCTGACTTTC
CASSYSSFQRGNVLTF
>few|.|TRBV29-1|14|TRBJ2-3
TGCAGCGTCACCACAGGGTCTGGCACAGATACGCAGTATTTT
CSVTTGSGTDTQYF
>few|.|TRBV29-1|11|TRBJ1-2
TGCAGCGTTGGTGGCAAGGAGGGCTACACCTTC
CSVGGKEGYTF
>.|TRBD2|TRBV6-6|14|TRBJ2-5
TGTGCCAGCAGCCGGACTAGCGGGGGGGAGACCCAGTACTTC
CASSRTSGGETQYF
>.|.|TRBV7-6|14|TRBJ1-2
TGTGCCAGCAGCCCCCCGGGCGCAAGGGTTGGCTACACCTTC
CASSPPGARVGYTF
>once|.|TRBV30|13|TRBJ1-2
TGTGCCTGGTTTCCAGGACAGAACTATGGCTACACCTTC
CAWFPGQNYGYTF
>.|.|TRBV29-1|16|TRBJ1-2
TGCAGCGTTGAAGGAGTCCTTGCGGGGGCTGGGTATGGCTACACCTTC
CSVEGVLAGAGYGYTF
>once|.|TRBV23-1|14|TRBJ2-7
TGCGCCAGCAGTCAGAACAGGGAATCCTACGAGCAGTACTTC
CASSQNRESYEQYF
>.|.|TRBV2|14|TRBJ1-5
TGTGCCAGCAGTGGGACGGGAAGCAATCAGCCCCAGCATTTT
CASSGTGSNQPQHF
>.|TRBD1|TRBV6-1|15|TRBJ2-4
TGTGCCAGCAGACCCGACAGGGGGTCGATAAACATTCAGTACTTC
CASRPDRGSINIQYF
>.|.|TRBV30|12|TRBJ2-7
TGTGCCTGGAGTGGACAGTCGGCGAAGCAGTACTTC
CAWSGQSAKQYF
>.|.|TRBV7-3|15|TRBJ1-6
TGTGCCAGCAGCCTACAGGGAACACCCAATTCACCCCTCCACTTT
CASSLQGTPNSPLHF
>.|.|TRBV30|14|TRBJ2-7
TGTGCCTGGGATACTGGGACATTAGTCCACGAGCAGTACTTC
CAWDTGTLVHEQYF
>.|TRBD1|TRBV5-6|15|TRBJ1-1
TGTGCCAGCAGCTTCCGGGACAGGTTGAACACTGAAGCTTTCTTT
CASSFRDRLNTEAFF
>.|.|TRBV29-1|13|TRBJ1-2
TGCAGCGCCGGAGAGACTGAGAACTATGGCTACACCTTC
CSAGETENYGYTF
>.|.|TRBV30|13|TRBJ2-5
TGTGCCTGGAGTCGACCCTCCGGGTGGACCCAGTACTTC
CAWSRPSGWTQYF
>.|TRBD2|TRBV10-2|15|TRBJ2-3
TGCGCCAGCAGTCAGACTAGCGGGGCCCAAGATACGCAGTATTTT
CASSQTSGAQDTQYF
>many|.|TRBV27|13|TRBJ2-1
TGTGCCAGCAGTGAGACGGGGAGGAGTGAGCAGTTCTTC
CASSETGRSEQFF
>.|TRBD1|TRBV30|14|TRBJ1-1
TGTGCCTGGAGTGTACTTTGGACAGGGCAAAGTTATTTCTTT
CAWSVLWTGQSYFF
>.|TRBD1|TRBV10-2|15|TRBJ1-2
TGCGCCAGCAGAAGCCCCGACAGGGCCAACTATGGCTACACCTTC
CASRSPDRANYGYTF
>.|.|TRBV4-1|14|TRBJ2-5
TGCGCCAGCAGCCAAACAGGACAGCAAGAGACCCAGTACTTC
CASSQTGQQETQYF
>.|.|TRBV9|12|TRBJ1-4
TGTGCCAGCACAAGGTTTGGAGAAAAACTGTTTTTT
CASTRFGEKLFF
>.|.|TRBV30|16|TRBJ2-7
TGTGCCTGGAGTGTACTCGGTCGGGGGGCTACCTACGAGCAGTACTTC
CAWSVLGRGATYEQYF
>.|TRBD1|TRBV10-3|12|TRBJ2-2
TGTGCCATGGGACAGGGCACCGGGGAGCTGTTTTTT
CAMGQGTGELFF